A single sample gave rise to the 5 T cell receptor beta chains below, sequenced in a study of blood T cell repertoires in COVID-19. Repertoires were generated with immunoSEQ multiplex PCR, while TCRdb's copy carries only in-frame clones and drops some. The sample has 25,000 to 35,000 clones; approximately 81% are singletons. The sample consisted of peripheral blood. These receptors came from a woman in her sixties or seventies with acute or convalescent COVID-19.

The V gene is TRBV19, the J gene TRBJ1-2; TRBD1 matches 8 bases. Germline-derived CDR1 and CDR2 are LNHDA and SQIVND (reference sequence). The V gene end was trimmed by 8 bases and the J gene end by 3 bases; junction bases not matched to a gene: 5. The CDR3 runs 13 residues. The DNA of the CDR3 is TGTGCCAGTCAGGGGGCGCGGTACTATGGCTACACCTTC. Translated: CASQGARYYGYTF.

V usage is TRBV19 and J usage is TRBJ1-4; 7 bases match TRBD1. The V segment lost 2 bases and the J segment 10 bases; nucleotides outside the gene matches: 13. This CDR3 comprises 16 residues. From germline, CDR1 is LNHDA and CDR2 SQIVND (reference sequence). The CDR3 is CASSITQGEPSGKLFF. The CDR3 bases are TGTGCCAGTAGTATAACCCAGGGGGAGCCTTCTGGAAAACTGTTTTTT.

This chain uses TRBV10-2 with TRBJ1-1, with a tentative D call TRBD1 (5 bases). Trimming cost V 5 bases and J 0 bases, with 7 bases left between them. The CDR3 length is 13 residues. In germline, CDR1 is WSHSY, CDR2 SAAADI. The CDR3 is CASSLTVNTEAFF. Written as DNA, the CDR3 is TGCGCCAGCAGTTTGACAGTGAACACTGAAGCTTTCTTT.

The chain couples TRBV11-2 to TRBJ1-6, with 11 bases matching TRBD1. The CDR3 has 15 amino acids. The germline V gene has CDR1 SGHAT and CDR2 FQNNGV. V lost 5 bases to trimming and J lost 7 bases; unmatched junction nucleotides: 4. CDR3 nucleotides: TGTGCCAGCAGCCGGACAGGGGGCTGGAATTCACCCCTCCACTTT. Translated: CASSRTGGWNSPLHF.

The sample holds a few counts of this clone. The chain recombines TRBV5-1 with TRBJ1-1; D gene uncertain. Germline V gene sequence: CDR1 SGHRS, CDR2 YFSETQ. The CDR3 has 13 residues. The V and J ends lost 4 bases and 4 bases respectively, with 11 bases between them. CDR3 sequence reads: CASSLTRVTEAFF. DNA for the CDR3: TGCGCCAGCAGCCTGACCCGGGTCACTGAAGCTTTCTTT.